These 25 T cell receptor beta chains came from one sample sequenced in a study of identical twins. TCRdb recomputed calls from the 5' RACE reads with MiXCR, one row per CDR3 protein. This sample yields a few hundred thousand distinct CDR3 sequences, of which 15% are seen a single time; roughly 0.4% belongs to the top ten. These records were also assigned to another study, of yellow fever vaccine responses in identical twins.

The sample was CD4+ T cells sorted from blood. The receptors here all came from a woman aged 18 to 35 in good health.

This clonotype was recorded a few times. The CDR3 region is CASSNAVYSNQPQHF. Here the CDR3 DNA reads TGTGCCAGCAGCAACGCGGTCTATAGCAATCAGCCCCAGCATTTT. This chain connects TRBV5-5 to TRBJ1-5; D is ambiguous. V gave up 4 bases and J gave up 0 bases, with 11 bases separating them. Germline V lookup: CDR1 SGHKS, CDR2 YYEKEE (reference sequence). This CDR3 comprises 15 residues.

This clonotype was recorded a few times. The chain couples TRBV20-1 to TRBJ1-1, with D possibly being TRBD1 (5 bases). CDR3 size: 15 residues. V was pared by 0 bases and J by 3 bases, with 14 bases between. Germline V lookup: CDR1 DFQATT, CDR2 SNEGSKA (reference sequence). CDR3 coding DNA: TGCAGTGCTAGAGAGGCAGGGAAGGCGTACACTGAAGCTTTCTTT. Protein: CSAREAGKAYTEAFF.

The J gene is TRBJ2-7, the V gene TRBV11-2; tentatively, D is TRBD1 (5 bases). Trimming removed 1 base from V and 1 base from J, with 11 bases in between. The CDR3 length is 15 residues. CDR1 and CDR2 (germline): SGHAT, FQNNGV. CDR3 residues: CASSLGVRASYEQYF. CDR3 DNA: TGTGCCAGCAGCTTAGGGGTCAGGGCTTCCTACGAGCAGTACTTC.

In its sample, this clonotype was seen a few times. The chain links TRBV18 to TRBJ1-2; perhaps TRBD1 as D (5 bases). Germline V gene lookup returns CDR1 KGHSH and CDR2 LQKENI. The length of the CDR3 is 15 residues. V shed 0 bases and J shed 4 bases, with 12 bases lying between them. CDR3 in amino acids: CASSPPGRAPYGYTF. The CDR3 coding sequence is TGTGCCAGCTCACCACCCGGCAGGGCCCCCTATGGCTACACCTTC.

The table lists this clonotype with a count of one. The chain carries TRBV20-1 and TRBJ2-3; 10 bases are a match to TRBD2. Germline trimming cut 2 bases from V and 3 bases from J; bases unmatched to any gene: 11. The CDR3 covers 17 residues. CDR1 DFQATT and CDR2 SNEGSKA come from the germline V gene (reference sequence). The CDR3: CSARSSGRAGATDTQYF. In DNA form, the CDR3 reads TGCAGTGCTAGATCCAGCGGGAGGGCGGGGGCAACAGATACGCAGTATTTT.

The chain links TRBV11-2 to TRBJ2-7; perhaps TRBD2 as D (5 bases). This CDR3 is built from 15 residues. Germline V CDR1 and CDR2: SGHAT, FQNNGV. Trimming pared 5 bases from V and 1 base from J, leaving 15 bases between. The CDR3 nucleotides are TGTGCCAGCAGCGCAAGGAGGACCTCGTCCTACGAGCAGTACGTC. Translation gives CASSARRTSSYEQYV.

CDR3: CAITPRVGETQYF. The CDR3 DNA follows: TGTGCCATCACCCCACGGGTAGGGGAGACCCAGTACTTC. The chain couples TRBV10-3 to TRBJ2-5; the D is unclear. Germline CDR1 is ENHRY and CDR2 is SYGVKD. The CDR3 runs 13 residues. Trimming stripped 7 bases from V and 5 bases from J, with 14 bases between.

This clonotype was counted only a few times. The V call is TRBV4-1, the J call TRBJ1-1; 8 bases map to TRBD1. Germline V lookup: CDR1 MGHRA, CDR2 YSYEKL. V dropped 1 base and J dropped 0; count of bases not matched to a gene: 1. This CDR3 has 15 residues. In nucleotides, the CDR3 is TGCGCCAGCAGCCAAGTACAGGGGGTGAACACTGAAGCTTTCTTT. Translating it yields CASSQVQGVNTEAFF.

V usage is TRBV7-9 and J usage is TRBJ2-7; D is undetermined. V lost 4 bases and J 7 bases, leaving 17 bases between the germline ends. This CDR3 is built from 14 residues. Per the germline V gene, CDR1 is SEHNR and CDR2 is FQNEAQ (reference sequence). This chain's CDR3 is CASSSTNRDGEQYF. For the CDR3, the DNA is TGTGCCAGCAGCTCAACGAATAGGGATGGAGAGCAGTACTTC.

The chain uses TRBV3-1 and TRBJ2-2, with 12 nucleotides matching TRBD1. The CDR3 consists of 16 residues. Trimming cost V 1 base and J 6 bases; bases outside gene matches: 3. Germline V gene sequence: CDR1 LGHDT, CDR2 YNNKEL (reference sequence). CDR3 sequence: CASSQVGTGGAGELFF. DNA for the CDR3: TGTGCCAGCAGCCAAGTTGGGACAGGGGGCGCCGGGGAGCTGTTTTTT.

The rearrangement links TRBV5-5 to TRBJ2-1; D might be TRBD2 (5 bases). The CDR3 loop spans 14 amino acids. CDR1 SGHKS and CDR2 YYEKEE come from the germline V gene (reference sequence). Trimming removed 4 bases from V and 2 bases from J, with 10 bases in between. CDR3: CASSAGGAYNEQFF. The CDR3 DNA sequence: TGTGCCAGCAGCGCTGGAGGAGCCTACAATGAGCAGTTCTTC. Variable domain in full (rest from reference TRBV5-5 and TRBJ2-1): DAGVTQSPTHLIKTRGQQVTLRCSPISGHKSVSWYQQVLGQGPQFIFQYYEKEERGRGNFPDRFSARQFPNYSSELNVNALLLGDSALYLCASSAGGAYNEQFFGPGTRLTVL.

This clonotype was counted a few times. The V and J genes are TRBV12-3 or TRBV12-4 and TRBJ1-1; D possibly corresponds to TRBD1 (5 bases). This CDR3 has 15 residues. Trimming removed 4 bases from V and 1 base from J, with 13 bases in between. The CDR3 spells CASSWLDGGNTEAFF. As DNA, the CDR3 is TGTGCCAGCAGTTGGTTGGACGGGGGGAACACTGAAGCTTTCTTT.

This sequence joins TRBV20-1 and TRBJ2-7, with D possibly matching TRBD2 (5 bases). The germline CDR1 and CDR2 sequences are DFQATT and SNEGSKA (reference sequence). The V gene lost 6 bases and the J gene lost 4 bases, with 22 bases spanning the gap. There are 15 residues in the CDR3. This CDR3 is CSAREGLAPAYEQYV. CDR3 DNA sequence: TGCAGTGCCCGAGAGGGATTAGCGCCCGCTTACGAGCAGTACGTC.

This clonotype has only a few counts. The chain combines TRBV7-9 with TRBJ2-3; 9 bases are shared with TRBD2. The germline V gene has CDR1 SEHNR and CDR2 FQNEAQ (reference sequence). This CDR3 spans 17 amino acids. V trimming: 3 bases; J trimming: 4 bases; junction bases outside the gene matches: 11. The chain's CDR3 is CASSFGSGSPFADTQYF. The CDR3, as DNA: TGTGCCAGCAGCTTCGGTAGCGGGAGCCCCTTCGCAGATACGCAGTATTTT.

The rearrangement uses TRBV11-3 and TRBJ2-7; tentatively, D is TRBD2 (6 bases). Germline loops: CDR1 SGHNT, CDR2 YENEEA. CDR3 length: 16 residues. Trimming left V 4 bases short and J 3 bases short, with 19 bases between. The chain's CDR3 is CASSSRPPDSGYEQYF. Written as DNA, the CDR3 is TGTGCCAGCAGCTCTAGGCCTCCGGATAGCGGCTACGAGCAGTACTTC.

This chain links TRBV3-1 with TRBJ2-7, with 10 bases lining up with TRBD2. The CDR3 extends over 15 amino acids. V was pared by 1 base and J by 2 bases, with 2 bases of the junction left unmatched. CDR1 is LGHDT, CDR2 YNNKEL, per germline (reference sequence). CDR3 sequence: CASSQALAGTYEQYF. CDR3 DNA sequence: TGTGCCAGCAGCCAAGCACTAGCGGGGACCTACGAGCAGTACTTC.

In this sample, this clonotype turned up many times. The gene calls are TRBV29-1 and TRBJ2-1; D may be TRBD1 or TRBD2 (6 bases each). The CDR3 is 14 residues long. V dropped 2 bases and J dropped 7 bases, with 15 bases sitting between them. Germline values: CDR1 SQVTM, CDR2 ANQGSEA. CDR3: CSVEMGQGRNEQFF. The CDR3 region has the DNA TGCAGCGTTGAAATGGGGCAGGGGAGGAATGAGCAGTTCTTC.

The chain uses TRBV7-3 and TRBJ2-1; 9 nucleotides agree with TRBD1. Germline V lookup: CDR1 SGHTA, CDR2 FQGTGA. There are 16 residues in the CDR3. V lost 5 bases and J lost 10; bases outside the gene matches: 15. The CDR3 loop is CASSQLSGTGSKEQFF. CDR3 bases: TGTGCCAGCAGCCAATTATCCGGGACAGGGAGTAAGGAGCAGTTCTTC.

This clonotype was seen a handful of times. This chain connects TRBV5-6 to TRBJ2-5, with D possibly matching TRBD1 (6 bases). Trimming shortened V by 0 bases and J by 1 base, and 13 bases separated the two germline ends. The V gene's germline CDR1 is SGHDT and CDR2 YYEEEE. This CDR3 has 16 residues. The CDR3 DNA follows: TGTGCCAGCAGCTTGGGGCTAAGGGGGATCCAAGAGACCCAGTACTTC. As protein: CASSLGLRGIQETQYF. The variable domain in full, completed from reference TRBV5-6 and TRBJ2-5, reads DAGVTQSPTHLIKTRGQQVTLRCSPKSGHDTVSWYQQALGQGPQFIFQYYEEEERQRGNFPDRFSGHQFPNYSSELNVNALLLGDSALYLCASSLGLRGIQETQYFGPGTRLLVL.

Only a few counts were recorded for this clonotype. The CDR3 DNA sequence: TGTGCCAGCAGTCCCCCCCCGGGACAGACCAACAATGAGCAGTTCTTC. As protein: CASSPPPGQTNNEQFF. The chain carries TRBV12-3 or TRBV12-4 and TRBJ2-1; 7 nucleotides line up with TRBD1. Unmatched junction bases numbered 12, after V lost 5 bases and J lost 5 bases. The CDR3 consists of 16 residues.

The genes are TRBV28 and TRBJ2-3; weak D call: TRBD2 (5 bases). This CDR3 has 16 amino acids. The ends were cut back, 1 base at V and 10 bases at J, with 21 bases in the middle. Germline-derived CDR1 and CDR2 are MDHEN and SYDVKM. CDR3 region: CASSLSAGPSGKAQYF. In DNA, the CDR3 is TGTGCCAGCAGTTTATCTGCGGGTCCCTCGGGTAAGGCGCAGTATTTT.

In this sample, this clonotype turned up many times. The V and J genes are TRBV12-3 or TRBV12-4 and TRBJ2-2; D is possibly TRBD1 (5 bases). The CDR3 totals 12 residues. With 5 bases removed from V and 7 bases from J, the gap between germline ends came to 8 bases. CDR3 region: CASSQQVGELFF. The DNA of the CDR3 is TGTGCCAGCAGTCAACAGGTCGGGGAGCTGTTTTTT.

The chain is built from TRBV2 and TRBJ1-2, with D hard to call. V dropped 6 bases and J dropped 3 bases, with 14 bases sitting between them. This CDR3 contains 14 residues. CDR1 and CDR2 (germline): SNHLY, FYNNEI. In nucleotides, the CDR3 is TGTGCCAGCAGCGCGGAACGATCGGACTATGGCTACACCTTC. The encoded protein is CASSAERSDYGYTF.

This clonotype was counted between two and nine times. The chain combines TRBV18 with TRBJ2-4, with unresolved D. Per germline, CDR1 KGHSH and CDR2 LQKENI. This CDR3 comprises 13 residues. V was shortened by 2 bases and J by 6 bases, with 8 bases between the two germline ends. This CDR3 is CASSPGEGNIQYF. For the CDR3, the DNA is TGTGCCAGCTCACCAGGCGAAGGAAACATTCAGTACTTC.

This clonotype was observed a few times. The V and J genes are TRBV6-1 and TRBJ2-5; the D gene is possibly TRBD1 (6 bases). The V end was cut by 5 bases, the J end by 0 bases, with 16 bases between. Germline V lookup: CDR1 MNHNS, CDR2 SASEGT. The CDR3 consists of 16 residues. Here the CDR3 reads CASSPQGLMYQETQYF. DNA of the CDR3: TGTGCCAGCAGTCCACAGGGTTTGATGTACCAAGAGACCCAGTACTTC.